These 7 T cell receptor beta chains came from one sample sequenced in a study of identical twins. TCRdb re-called the 5' RACE reads through MiXCR, storing one row per CDR3 protein. The sample consists of roughly 720,000 distinct CDR3 sequences, roughly 18% of them appearing once. The data also belong to a second study, concerning T cells expressing NK-cell markers.

The sequenced sample consisted of PBMCs. These receptors all stem from a woman between 18 and 30 years old in good health.

This clonotype was detected only a few times. The chain uses TRBV29-1 and TRBJ2-7; TRBD2 aligns across 16 bases. The junction had 8 bases not matched to a gene; V was cut back by 6 bases and J by 6 bases. Germline CDR1 SQVTM, CDR2 ANQGSEA. The CDR3 sequence is 15 residues long. The CDR3 nucleotides are TGCAGCGTGGGCTTGGGACTAGCGGGGGGGATCGAGCAGTACTTC. This encodes CSVGLGLAGGIEQYF.

CDR3 DNA sequence: TGCAGTGCTTCCCCCGGACATCCCTCCCTAGGCCTGTTTTTT. Translation: CSASPGHPSLGLFF. The chain couples TRBV20-1 to TRBJ1-4; a weak D match, TRBD1 (5 bases). Trimming took 5 bases from V and 14 from J, leaving 24 bases between them. The CDR3 length is 14 residues. CDR1 is DFQATT, CDR2 SNEGSKA, per germline (reference sequence).

This clonotype was seen a few times. The chain couples TRBV6-1 to TRBJ1-1, with TRBD1 matching over 10 bases. V lost 8 bases and J lost 4; bases outside the gene matches: 19. The CDR3 is made up of 18 amino acids. Germline V gene lookup returns CDR1 MNHNS and CDR2 SASEGT. The CDR3 protein is CASLRAPAGTGDGTEAFF. CDR3 in DNA: TGTGCCAGCCTTCGGGCCCCCGCCGGGACAGGGGATGGCACTGAAGCTTTCTTT.

The genes are TRBV20-1 and TRBJ2-3; 7 positions match TRBD1. This CDR3 comprises 12 residues. From germline, CDR1 is DFQATT and CDR2 SNEGSKA (reference sequence). V lost 6 bases, J lost 6 bases, and 6 bases stayed unmatched. The CDR3 nucleotides are TGCAGTGCAACTACAGGGGTGGATACGCAGTATTTT. It is translated as CSATTGVDTQYF.

The gene calls are TRBV21-1 and TRBJ1-6; the listed D gene, TRBD1, was not tested against the DNA. TRBV21-1 is a documented pseudogene. There are 16 residues in the CDR3. CDR3: CASSHPAGDYNSPLHF. CDR3 sequence (DNA): TGTGCCAGCAGCCATCCGGCGGGGGACTATAATTCACCCCTCCACTTT.

This clonotype appeared a few times. The genes are TRBV20-1 and TRBJ2-1, with 7 nucleotides matching TRBD1. The germline V gene encodes CDR1 DFQATT and CDR2 SNEGSKA (reference sequence). V was pared by 3 bases and J by 8 bases, with 7 bases of the junction left unmatched. The CDR3 covers 13 residues. This CDR3 reads CSASVGQNDEQFF. The CDR3 nucleotides are TGCAGTGCTAGTGTGGGACAGAACGATGAGCAGTTCTTC.

The chain uses TRBV10-3 and TRBJ2-5; 8 bases are shared with TRBD2. Germline CDR1 reads ENHRY; CDR2 reads SYGVKD. The CDR3 is made up of 13 amino acids. V lost 10 bases, J lost 5 bases, and 9 bases stayed unmatched. The CDR3 sequence is CATSSGLRETQYF. The CDR3 region has the DNA TGTGCCACTTCTAGCGGGCTGAGGGAGACCCAGTACTTC.